The table lists the clone carrying this T cell receptor beta chain with many counts. Its target is unknown. This entry comes from a study of CD8 T cells in ankylosing spondylitis. Germline V gene data show CDR1 as LGHNA and CDR2 as YSLEER. This CDR3 contains 15 residues. The V segment lost 0 bases and the J segment 4 bases; nucleotides outside the gene matches: 3. Library preparation for TCR beta used quantitative 5'-RACE with molecular barcodes. TCRdb used MiXCR to reprocess the 5' RACE reads, holding one entry per CDR3 protein. The top ten clones hold roughly a sixth of a sample with some 38,000 distinct CDR3 sequences, 10% of them seen once. Study findings and constraints: Reports say disease-linked clones showed up significantly more in matched ankylosing spondylitis synovial fluid.

The origin of this receptor is a male donor with ankylosing spondylitis or in good health (not recorded which). The chain uses TRBV4-3 and TRBJ2-7, with 10 bases aligning to TRBD1. Sequencing input: blood, either unsorted or a sorted T cell fraction (not recorded which). The CDR3 protein is CASSQDWTGGYEQYF. In DNA form, the CDR3 reads TGCGCCAGCAGCCAAGACTGGACAGGGGGATACGAGCAGTACTTC.